The rows below give T cell receptor beta chains drawn from one sample of a study of CD4+ T cells in melanoma. Profiled with immunoSEQ multiplex PCR; TCRdb holds only in-frame clones, not every one. The sample has around 130,000 clones; about 93% are singletons. These receptors all stem from a human donor with melanoma. Both conserved end residues are part of each CDR3. The D gene is left open where the match is weak. Part of the rows lack a size; the others show once, few, many or a class for expanded clones.

cdr3_nt	cdr3_aa	d_call	cdr3_length	j_call	v_call	clone_size
TGTGCCAGCATGATCGGTTTTTCTACAGGGTCTTATGGCTACACCTTC	CASMIGFSTGSYGYTF	NA	16	TRBJ1-2	TRBV2	NA
TGTGCCAGTACTTGGACGGACCAAGGGGGCTACACCTTC	CASTWTDQGGYTF	NA	13	TRBJ1-2	TRBV19	once
TGCGCCAGCAGCCCGACGACACAGAACTATGGCTACACCTTC	CASSPTTQNYGYTF	NA	14	TRBJ1-2	TRBV5-1	NA
TGTGCCAGCAGCCCAGACAGGGGGCCGACAGATACGCAGTATTTT	CASSPDRGPTDTQYF	TRBD1	15	TRBJ2-3	TRBV9	once
TGCGCCAGCAGCCAAGATATTGTGCAGGGCACAGATACGCAGTATTTT	CASSQDIVQGTDTQYF	NA	16	TRBJ2-3	TRBV4-1	once
TGTGCCAGCAGTGTAACCGGGGCCAATGAGCAGTTCTTC	CASSVTGANEQFF	NA	13	TRBJ2-1	TRBV2	few
TGTGCCAGCAGTGATCTACAGGGTGATGGCTACACCTTC	CASSDLQGDGYTF	NA	13	TRBJ1-2	TRBV2	NA
TGTGCCAGCACCAGGACTAGCGCCTCAGATACGCAGTATTTT	CASTRTSASDTQYF	TRBD2	14	TRBJ2-3	TRBV5-4	NA
TGTGCTAGTGGTTCGATGGACAGGCCGAACACTGAAGCTTTCTTT	CASGSMDRPNTEAFF	TRBD1	15	TRBJ1-1	TRBV12-5	NA
TGTGCCAGCAGGGTGCAGGGAGCCTACGAGCAGTACTTC	CASRVQGAYEQYF	NA	13	TRBJ2-7	TRBV5-6	few
TGTGCCAGCAGCCACGCTAGCGGGCTAGCCTACGAGCAGTACTTC	CASSHASGLAYEQYF	TRBD2	15	TRBJ2-7	TRBV7-2	NA
TGTGCCAGCAGCTTAGATGGAGGACCTGGAAACACCATATATTTT	CASSLDGGPGNTIYF	NA	15	TRBJ1-3	TRBV7-3	NA
TGCGCCAGCAGCTTGGACAGGAGCTACGAGCAGTACTTC	CASSLDRSYEQYF	NA	13	TRBJ2-7	TRBV5-1	NA